This T cell receptor beta chain was sequenced in a study of T-cell memory formation after mild COVID-19. Study in general: Largely donor-specific sequence clusters came from two donors.

V lost 3 bases to trimming and J lost 0 bases, with 12 bases between them. CDR3 length equals 16 residues. Germline values: CDR1 PRHDT, CDR2 FYEKMQ (reference sequence). Study-level results: While clones contracting from day 15 to 85 were balanced between CD4 and CD8, later expanders leaned CD4+. There were some responding clones in pre-infection memory, which suggested that cross-reactive memory had joined.

Comments on this clonotype: Its target is unknown.

Each CDR3 protein gets one entry after TCRdb re-called the 5' RACE reads with MiXCR. The table shows approximately 490,000 distinct CDR3 sequences, with over 20% occurring only once. The chain has TRBV13 and TRBJ2-1; D might be TRBD2 (6 bases). Sequenced material: PBMCs or a T cell subset sorted from them (not recorded which). The clonotype was recovered from an adult woman who had mild COVID-19 (a few samples of this study predate the infection). Cell type and time point are not known. In DNA form, the CDR3 reads TGTGCCAGCAGCTTTATGCGGGGTCGCTCCTACAATGAGCAGTTCTTC. It encodes CASSFMRGRSYNEQFF.